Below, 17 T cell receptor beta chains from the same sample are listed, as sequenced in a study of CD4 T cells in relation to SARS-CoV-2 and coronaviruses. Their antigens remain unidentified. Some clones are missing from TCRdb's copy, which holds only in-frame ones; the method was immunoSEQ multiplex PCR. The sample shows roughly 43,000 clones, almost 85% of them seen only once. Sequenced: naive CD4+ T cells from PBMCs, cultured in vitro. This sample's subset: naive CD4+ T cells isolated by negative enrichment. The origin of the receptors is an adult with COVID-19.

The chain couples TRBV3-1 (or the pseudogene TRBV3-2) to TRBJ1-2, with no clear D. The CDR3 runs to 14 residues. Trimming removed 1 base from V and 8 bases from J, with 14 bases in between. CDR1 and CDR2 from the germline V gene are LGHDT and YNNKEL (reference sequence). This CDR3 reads CASSQAWGSGGYTF. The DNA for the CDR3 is TGTGCCAGCAGCCAAGCCTGGGGATCGGGAGGCTACACCTTC.

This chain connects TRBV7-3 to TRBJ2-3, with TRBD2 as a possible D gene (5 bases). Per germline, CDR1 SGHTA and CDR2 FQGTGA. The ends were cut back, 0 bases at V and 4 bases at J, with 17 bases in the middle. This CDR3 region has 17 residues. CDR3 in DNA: TGTGCCAGCAGCTTAACCTTTGACGGACTTCCCCCAGATACGCAGTATTTT. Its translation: CASSLTFDGLPPDTQYF.

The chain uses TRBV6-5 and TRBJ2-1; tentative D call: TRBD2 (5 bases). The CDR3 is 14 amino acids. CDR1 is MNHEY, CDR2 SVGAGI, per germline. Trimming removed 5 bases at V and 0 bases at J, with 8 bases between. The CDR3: CASSKRSSYNEQFF. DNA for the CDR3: TGTGCCAGCAGTAAGCGGAGCTCCTACAATGAGCAGTTCTTC.

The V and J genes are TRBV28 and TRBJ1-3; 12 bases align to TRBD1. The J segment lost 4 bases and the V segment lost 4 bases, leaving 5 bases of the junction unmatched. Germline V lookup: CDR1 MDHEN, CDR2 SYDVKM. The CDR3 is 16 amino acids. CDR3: CASSSPGQGAGNTIYF. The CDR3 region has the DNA TGTGCCAGCAGTTCTCCGGGACAGGGGGCGGGAAACACCATATATTTT.

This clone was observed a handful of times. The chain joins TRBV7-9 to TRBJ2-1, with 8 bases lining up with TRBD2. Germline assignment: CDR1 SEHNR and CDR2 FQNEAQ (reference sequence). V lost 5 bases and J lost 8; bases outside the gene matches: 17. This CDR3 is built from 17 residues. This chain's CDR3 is CASSPHRPSGSGHEQFF. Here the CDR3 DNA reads TGTGCCAGCAGCCCACATCGACCTAGCGGGTCGGGCCATGAGCAGTTCTTC.

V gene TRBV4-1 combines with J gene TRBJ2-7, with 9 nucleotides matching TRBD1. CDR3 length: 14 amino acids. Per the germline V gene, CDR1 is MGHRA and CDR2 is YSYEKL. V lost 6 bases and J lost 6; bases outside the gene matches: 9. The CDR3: CASRRRDRDTEQYF. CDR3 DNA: TGCGCCAGCAGACGCCGGGACAGGGACACCGAGCAGTACTTC.

The CDR3 sequence is CRGNEQFF. The CDR3 DNA reads TGCAGAGGAAATGAGCAGTTCTTC. The J gene is TRBJ2-1, the V gene TRBV20-1; D not resolved. In germline, CDR1 is DFQATT, CDR2 SNEGSKA (reference sequence). The CDR3 runs 8 residues.

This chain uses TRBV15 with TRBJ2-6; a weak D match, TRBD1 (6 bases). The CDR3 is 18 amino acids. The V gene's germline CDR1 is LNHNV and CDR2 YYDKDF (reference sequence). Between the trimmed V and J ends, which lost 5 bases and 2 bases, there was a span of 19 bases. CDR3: CATSGADSYGAGANVLTF. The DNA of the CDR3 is TGTGCCACCAGCGGCGCGGACAGTTATGGAGCTGGGGCCAACGTCCTGACTTTC. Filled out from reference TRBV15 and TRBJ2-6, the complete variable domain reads DAMVIQNPRYQVTQFGKPVTLSCSQTLNHNVMYWYQQKSSQAPKLLFHYYDKDFNNEADTPDNFQSRRPNTSFCFLDIRSPGLGDTAMYLCATSGADSYGAGANVLTFGAGSRLTVL.

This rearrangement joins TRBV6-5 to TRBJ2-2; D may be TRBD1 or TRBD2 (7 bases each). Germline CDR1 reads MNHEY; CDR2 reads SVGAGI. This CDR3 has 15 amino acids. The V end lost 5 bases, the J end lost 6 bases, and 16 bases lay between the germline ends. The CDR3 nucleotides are TGTGCCAGCAGTCTTGACAGGGAGGGAGCCGGGGAGCTGTTTTTT. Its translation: CASSLDREGAGELFF.

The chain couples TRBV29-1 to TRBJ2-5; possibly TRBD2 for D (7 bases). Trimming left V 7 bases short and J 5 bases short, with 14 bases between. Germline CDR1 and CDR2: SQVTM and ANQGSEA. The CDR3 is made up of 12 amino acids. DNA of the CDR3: TGCAGCGGGATACAGGGAGGGGAGACCCAGTACTTC. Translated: CSGIQGGETQYF.

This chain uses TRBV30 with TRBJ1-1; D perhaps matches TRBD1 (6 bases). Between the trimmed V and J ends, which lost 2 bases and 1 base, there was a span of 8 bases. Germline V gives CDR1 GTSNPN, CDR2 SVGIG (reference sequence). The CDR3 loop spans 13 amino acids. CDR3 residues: CAWSQGPNTEAFF. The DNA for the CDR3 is TGTGCCTGGAGTCAGGGGCCGAACACTGAAGCTTTCTTT.

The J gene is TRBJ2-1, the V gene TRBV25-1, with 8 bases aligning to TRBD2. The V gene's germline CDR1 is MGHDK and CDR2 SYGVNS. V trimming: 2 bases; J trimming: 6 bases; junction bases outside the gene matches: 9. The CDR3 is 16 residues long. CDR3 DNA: TGTGCCAGCAGTGAACTCCCAGCGGGAGTTCTCAATGAGCAGTTCTTC. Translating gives CASSELPAGVLNEQFF.

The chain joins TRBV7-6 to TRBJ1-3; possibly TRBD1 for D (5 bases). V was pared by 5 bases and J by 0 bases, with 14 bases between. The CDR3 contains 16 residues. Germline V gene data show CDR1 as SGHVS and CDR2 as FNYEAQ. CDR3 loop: CASSQFPGPSGNTIYF. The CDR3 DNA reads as TGTGCCAGCAGCCAATTCCCGGGACCCTCTGGAAACACCATATATTTT.

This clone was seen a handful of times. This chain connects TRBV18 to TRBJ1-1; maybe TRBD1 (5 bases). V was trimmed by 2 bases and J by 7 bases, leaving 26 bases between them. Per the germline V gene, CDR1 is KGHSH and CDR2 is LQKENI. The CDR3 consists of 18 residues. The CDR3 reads CASSPVLIMDKEYHEAFF. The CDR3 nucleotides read TGTGCCAGCTCACCAGTATTGATTATGGACAAGGAATATCATGAAGCTTTCTTT.

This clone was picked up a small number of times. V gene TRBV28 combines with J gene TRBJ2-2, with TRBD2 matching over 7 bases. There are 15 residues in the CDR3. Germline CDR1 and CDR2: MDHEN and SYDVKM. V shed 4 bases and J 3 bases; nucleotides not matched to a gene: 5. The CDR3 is CASSSDGRDTGELFF. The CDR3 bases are TGTGCCAGCAGTTCAGATGGGAGGGACACCGGGGAGCTGTTTTTT.

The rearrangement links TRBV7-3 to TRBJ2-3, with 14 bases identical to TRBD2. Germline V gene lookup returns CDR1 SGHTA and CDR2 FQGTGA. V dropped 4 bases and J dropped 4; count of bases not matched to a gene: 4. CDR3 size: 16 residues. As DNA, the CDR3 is TGTGCCAGCAGCTCGGGACTAGCGGGAGCCGCAGATACGCAGTATTTT. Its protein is CASSSGLAGAADTQYF.

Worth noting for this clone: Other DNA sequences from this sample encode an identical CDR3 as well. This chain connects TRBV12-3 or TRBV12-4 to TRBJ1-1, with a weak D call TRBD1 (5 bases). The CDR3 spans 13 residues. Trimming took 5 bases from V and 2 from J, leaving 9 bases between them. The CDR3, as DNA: TGTGCCAGCAGTCCCACAGGAAACACTGAAGCTTTCTTT. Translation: CASSPTGNTEAFF.